These T cell receptor beta chains were read from a single sample in a study of CD8 T cells in Susac syndrome. TCRdb processed the immunoSEQ multiplex PCR reads anew with MiXCR; each CDR3 protein has one entry. The table includes some 240,000 distinct CDR3 sequences, almost 97% detected once. Input material: CD4+ T cells from PBMCs. Receptor source: a human donor with Susac syndrome. Both conserved end residues are trimmed from each CDR3.

v_call | cdr3_aa
TRBV12-3/TRBV12-4 | ASSRTGPEAF
TRBV7-2 | ASSLAGVNTGELF
TRBV10-3 | AISDISADEQF
TRBV7-3 | ASSKGNWNEQF
TRBV4-1 | ASYANYGYT
TRBV29-1 | SVRSETQY
TRBV29-1 | SVEEGQGRTQY
TRBV12-3/TRBV12-4 | ASRERFSYNEQF
TRBV3-1 | ASSQDSGVDGANVLT
TRBV30 | AWSQGPFYGYT
TRBV20-1 | SARDSGTLETQY
TRBV20-1 | SARDPGREAQPQH
TRBV12-5 | ASGPRIAGVNNEQF
TRBV6-5 | ASRLAGEGYEQY
TRBV19 | ASSRGTGDSYEQY
TRBV12-3/TRBV12-4 | ASSLLVNQETQY
TRBV27 | ARQSAQGVYEQY
TRBV7-9 | ASSFAAGSDTGELF
TRBV7-2 | ASSLERAQY
TRBV9 | ASSGLVNYGYT
TRBV7-9 | ASSPSQAFNYGYT
TRBV19 | ASSPGRQGRTQY
TRBV24-1 | ATSDSGLAGGPGEQY
TRBV4-1 | ASSWGTVYGYT
TRBV7-8 | ASSLLRGGTDTQY
TRBV7-8 | ASSFSGGSSGRRYIQY